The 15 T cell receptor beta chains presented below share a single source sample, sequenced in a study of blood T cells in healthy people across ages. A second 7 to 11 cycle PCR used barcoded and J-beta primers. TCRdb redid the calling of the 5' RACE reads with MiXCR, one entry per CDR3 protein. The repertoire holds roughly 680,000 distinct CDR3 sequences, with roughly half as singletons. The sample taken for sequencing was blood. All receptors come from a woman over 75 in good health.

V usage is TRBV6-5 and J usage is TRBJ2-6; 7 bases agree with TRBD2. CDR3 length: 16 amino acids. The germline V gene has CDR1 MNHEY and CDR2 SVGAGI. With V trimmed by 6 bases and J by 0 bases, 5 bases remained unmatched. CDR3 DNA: TGTGCCAGCAGCAGGGAGGGGACCTCTGGGGCCAACGTCCTGACTTTC. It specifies CASSREGTSGANVLTF.

CDR3 amino acids: CASSFRDRGRRELFF. The CDR3 DNA sequence: TGTGCCAGCAGTTTCCGGGACAGGGGGCGGAGGGAGCTGTTTTTT. The chain couples TRBV27 to TRBJ2-2; 12 bases agree with TRBD1. J lost 9 bases, V lost 3 bases, and 5 bases had no gene match. This CDR3 spans 15 amino acids. Looked up from germline, CDR1 is MNHEY and CDR2 is SMNVEV (reference sequence).

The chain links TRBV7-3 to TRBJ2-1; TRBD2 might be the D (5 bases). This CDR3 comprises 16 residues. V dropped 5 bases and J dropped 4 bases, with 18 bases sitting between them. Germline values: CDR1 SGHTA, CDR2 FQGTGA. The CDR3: CASSPRRRPAYNEQFF. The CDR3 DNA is TGTGCCAGCAGCCCAAGGAGGCGCCCTGCTTACAATGAGCAGTTCTTC.

The CDR3 nucleotides are TGTGCCAGCGGCGGAAGGGGAGGGTTAACAGATACGCAGTATTTT. Its translation: CASGGRGGLTDTQYF. The chain links TRBV9 to TRBJ2-3; 7 positions match TRBD2. This CDR3 has 15 amino acids. Trimming removed 7 bases from V and 3 bases from J; junction bases left unmatched: 11. CDR1 SGDLS and CDR2 YYNGEE come from the germline V gene.

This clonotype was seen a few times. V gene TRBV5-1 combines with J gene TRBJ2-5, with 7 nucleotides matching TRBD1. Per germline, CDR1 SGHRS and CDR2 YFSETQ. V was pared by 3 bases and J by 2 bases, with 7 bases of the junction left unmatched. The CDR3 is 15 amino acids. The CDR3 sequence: CASSSGQILQETQYF. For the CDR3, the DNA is TGCGCCAGCAGCTCGGGACAGATTTTGCAAGAGACCCAGTACTTC. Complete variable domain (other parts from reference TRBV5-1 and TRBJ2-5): KAGVTQTPRYLIKTRGQQVTLSCSPISGHRSVSWYQQTPGQGLQFLFEYFSETQRNKGNFPGRFSGRQFSNSRSEMNVSTLELGDSALYLCASSSGQILQETQYFGPGTRLLVL.

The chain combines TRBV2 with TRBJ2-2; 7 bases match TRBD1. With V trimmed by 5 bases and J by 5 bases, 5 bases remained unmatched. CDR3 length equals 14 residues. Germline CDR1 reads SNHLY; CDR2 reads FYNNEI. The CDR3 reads CASSNRGRTGELFF. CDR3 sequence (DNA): TGTGCCAGCAGTAACAGGGGACGGACCGGGGAGCTGTTTTTT.

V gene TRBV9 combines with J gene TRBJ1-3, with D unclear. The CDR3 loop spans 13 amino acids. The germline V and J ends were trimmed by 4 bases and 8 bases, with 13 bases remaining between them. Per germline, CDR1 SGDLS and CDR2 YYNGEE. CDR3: CASSKAPEDTIYF. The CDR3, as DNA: TGTGCCAGCAGCAAGGCCCCGGAGGACACCATATATTTT.

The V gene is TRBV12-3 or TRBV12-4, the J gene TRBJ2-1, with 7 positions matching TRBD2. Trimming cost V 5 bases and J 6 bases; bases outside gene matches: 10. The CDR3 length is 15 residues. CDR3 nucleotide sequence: TGTGCCAGCAGTAATCTAGCGGAGACAATCAATGAGCAGTTCTTC. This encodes CASSNLAETINEQFF.

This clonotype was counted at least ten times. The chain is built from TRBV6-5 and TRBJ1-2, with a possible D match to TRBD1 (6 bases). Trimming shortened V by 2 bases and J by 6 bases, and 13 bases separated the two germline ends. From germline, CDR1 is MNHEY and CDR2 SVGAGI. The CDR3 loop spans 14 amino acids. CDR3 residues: CASSYAIRTDGYTF. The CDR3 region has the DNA TGTGCCAGCAGTTACGCGATTAGGACAGATGGCTACACCTTC.

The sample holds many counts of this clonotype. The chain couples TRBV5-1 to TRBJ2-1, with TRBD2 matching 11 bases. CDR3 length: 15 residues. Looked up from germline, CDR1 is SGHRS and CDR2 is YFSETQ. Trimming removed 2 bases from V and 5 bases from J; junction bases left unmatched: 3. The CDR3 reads CASSLLAGANNEQFF. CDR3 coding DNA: TGCGCCAGCAGCTTACTAGCGGGGGCAAACAATGAGCAGTTCTTC.

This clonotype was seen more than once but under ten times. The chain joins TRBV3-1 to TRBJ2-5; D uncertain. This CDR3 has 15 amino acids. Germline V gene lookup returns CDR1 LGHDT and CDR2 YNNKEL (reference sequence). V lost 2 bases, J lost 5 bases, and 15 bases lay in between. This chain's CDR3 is CASSQYWELGETQYF. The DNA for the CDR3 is TGTGCCAGCAGCCAATATTGGGAATTGGGGGAGACCCAGTACTTC.

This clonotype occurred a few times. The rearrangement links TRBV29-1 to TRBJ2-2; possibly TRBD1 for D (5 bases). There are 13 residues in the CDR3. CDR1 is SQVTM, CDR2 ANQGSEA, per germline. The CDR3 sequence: CKGWNTNTGELFF. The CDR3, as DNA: TGCAAGGGGTGGAATACGAACACCGGGGAGCTGTTTTTT.

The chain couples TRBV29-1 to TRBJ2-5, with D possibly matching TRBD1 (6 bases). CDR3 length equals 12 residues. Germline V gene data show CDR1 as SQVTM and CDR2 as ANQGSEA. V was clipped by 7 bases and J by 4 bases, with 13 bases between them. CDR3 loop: CSGRQAVETQYF. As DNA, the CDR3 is TGCAGCGGCCGACAGGCTGTAGAGACCCAGTACTTC.

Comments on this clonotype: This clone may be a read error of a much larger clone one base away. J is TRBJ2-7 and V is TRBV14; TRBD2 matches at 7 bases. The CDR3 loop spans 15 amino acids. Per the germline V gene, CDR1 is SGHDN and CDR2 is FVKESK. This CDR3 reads CAGSQGAGKTYEQYF. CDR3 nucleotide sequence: TGTGCCGGCAGCCAAGGAGCGGGGAAAACCTACGAGCAGTACTTC.

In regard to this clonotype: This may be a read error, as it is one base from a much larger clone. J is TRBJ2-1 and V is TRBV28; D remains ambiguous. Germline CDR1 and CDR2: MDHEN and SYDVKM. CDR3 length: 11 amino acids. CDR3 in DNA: TGTTCCACGACGGAAAACAATGAGCAGTTCTTC. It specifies CSTTENNEQFF.